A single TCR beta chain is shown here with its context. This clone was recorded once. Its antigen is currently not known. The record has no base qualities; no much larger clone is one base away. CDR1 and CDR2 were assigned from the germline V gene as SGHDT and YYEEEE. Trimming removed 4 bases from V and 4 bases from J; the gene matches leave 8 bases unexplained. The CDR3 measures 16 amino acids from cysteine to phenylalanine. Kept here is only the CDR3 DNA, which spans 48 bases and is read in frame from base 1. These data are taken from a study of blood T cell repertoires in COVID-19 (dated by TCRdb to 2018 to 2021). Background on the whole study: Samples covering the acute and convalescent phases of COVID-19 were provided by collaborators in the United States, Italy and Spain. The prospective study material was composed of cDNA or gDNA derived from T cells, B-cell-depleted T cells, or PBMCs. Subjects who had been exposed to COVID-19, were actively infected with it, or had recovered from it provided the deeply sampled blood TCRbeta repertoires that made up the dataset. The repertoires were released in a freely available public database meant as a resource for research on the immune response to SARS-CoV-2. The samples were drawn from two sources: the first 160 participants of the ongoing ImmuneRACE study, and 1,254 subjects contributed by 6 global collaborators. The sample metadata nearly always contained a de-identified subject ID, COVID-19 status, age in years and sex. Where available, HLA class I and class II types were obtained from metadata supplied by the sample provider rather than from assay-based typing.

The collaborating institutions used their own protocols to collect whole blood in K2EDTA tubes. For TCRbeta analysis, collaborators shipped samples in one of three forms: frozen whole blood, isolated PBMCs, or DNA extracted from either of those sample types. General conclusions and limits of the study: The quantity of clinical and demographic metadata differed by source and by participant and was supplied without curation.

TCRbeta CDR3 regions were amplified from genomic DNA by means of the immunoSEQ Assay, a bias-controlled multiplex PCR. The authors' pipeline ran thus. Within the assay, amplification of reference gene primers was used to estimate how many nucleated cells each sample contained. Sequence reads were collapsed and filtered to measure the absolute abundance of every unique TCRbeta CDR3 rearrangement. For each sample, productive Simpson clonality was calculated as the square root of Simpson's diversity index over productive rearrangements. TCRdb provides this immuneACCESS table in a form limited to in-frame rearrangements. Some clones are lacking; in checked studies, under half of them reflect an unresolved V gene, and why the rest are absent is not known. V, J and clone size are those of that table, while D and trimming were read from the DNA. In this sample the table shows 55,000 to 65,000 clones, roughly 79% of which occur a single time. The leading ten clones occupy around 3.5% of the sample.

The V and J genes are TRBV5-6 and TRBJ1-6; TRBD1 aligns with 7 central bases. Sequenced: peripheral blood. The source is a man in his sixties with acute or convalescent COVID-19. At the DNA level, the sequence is TGTGCCAGCAGCGGGTGGACAGGATCGTATAATTCACCCCTCCACTTT. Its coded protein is CASSGWTGSYNSPLHF.